This entry concerns a single T cell receptor beta chain. Its antigen is as yet unknown. The record originates from a study of regulatory T cells in long-lasting Graves disease. Noted time point: persistent/refractory GD, antithyroid drugs over 5 years with positive TRAb. Generation of the TCR library employed RNA extracted from PBMCs. Points from the study as a whole: Persistent Graves' patients showed reduced TCR diversity versus newly diagnosed patients. Persistent patients shared more public clonotypes (roughly 3,000) than newly diagnosed patients (around 1,000).

Construction of the TCR beta libraries employed iRepertoire HTBI primers in conjunction with Arm-PCR of CDR3 regions. One entry per CDR3 protein results from TCRdb running MiXCR on the multiplex PCR reads. This sample yields 360,000 or so distinct CDR3 sequences, of which about 23% are seen a single time; under 35% belongs to the top ten. The CDR3 has 13 amino acids. V trimming: 7 bases; J trimming: 6 bases; junction bases outside the gene matches: 3. Germline CDR1 reads MNHNS; CDR2 reads SASEGT. The TCR comes from a woman aged 40 to 50 with Graves disease. The J gene is TRBJ2-7, the V gene TRBV6-1; 13 bases align to TRBD2. The sample was peripheral blood mononuclear cells (PBMCs), taken when the disease was refractory, from a patient treated with antithyroid drugs. CDR3 region: CASTRLAGGEQYF. CDR3 coding DNA: TGTGCCAGCACCCGACTAGCGGGAGGCGAGCAGTACTTC.